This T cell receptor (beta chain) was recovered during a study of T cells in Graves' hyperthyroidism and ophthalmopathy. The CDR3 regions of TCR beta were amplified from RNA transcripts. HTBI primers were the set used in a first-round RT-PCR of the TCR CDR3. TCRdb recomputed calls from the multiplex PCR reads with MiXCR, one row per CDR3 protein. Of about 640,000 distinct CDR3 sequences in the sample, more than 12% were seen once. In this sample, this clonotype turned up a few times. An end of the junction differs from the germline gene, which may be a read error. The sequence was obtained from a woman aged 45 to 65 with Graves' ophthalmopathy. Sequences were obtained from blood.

The CDR3 is CASNLERTGVGGYTF. The DNA of the CDR3 is TGTGCCAGCAACTTAGAGCGCACAGGGGTCGGAGGCTACACCTTC. The genes are TRBV7-2 and TRBJ1-2; 7 bases match TRBD1. Germline CDR1 SGHTA, CDR2 FQGNSA. This CDR3 comprises 15 residues.